This T cell receptor beta chain was captured by sequencing in a study of T cell repertoires in cytomegalovirus infection. The sample holds many counts of this clonotype. Its antigen remains unknown. TCRdb used MiXCR to reprocess the reads, holding one entry per CDR3 protein. Of 650,000 to 850,000 distinct CDR3 sequences listed, almost 30% are singletons. The CDR3 is 18 residues long. Germline trimming cut 5 bases from V and 4 bases from J; bases unmatched to any gene: 15. CDR1 and CDR2 from the germline V gene are SEHNR and FQNEAQ (reference sequence). The TCR comes from a human donor in good health (CMV status not recorded). Some clones in this sample may be carry-over from other donors' samples. The material sequenced was cultured CD8+ T cells from PBMCs, taken from culture after CMV antigen stimulation. This chain joins TRBV7-9 and TRBJ2-3, with TRBD2 matching 10 bases. The CDR3 sequence: CASSPYASGGTAADTQYF. Here the CDR3 DNA reads TGTGCCAGCAGCCCCTACGCTAGCGGGGGTACCGCGGCAGATACGCAGTATTTT.